This T cell receptor (beta chain) was captured by sequencing in a study of identical twins. Study results and caveats: Among beta out-of-frame sequences, excess sharing between twins appeared weaker. Whereas memory repertoires showed no such difference, abundant cord blood beta clonotypes carried fewer insertions. Modelling underestimated the level of out-of-frame TCR alpha sharing observed in monozygotic twins.

TCRdb reprocessed the 5' RACE reads with MiXCR, giving one entry per CDR3 protein. The profile shows roughly 1.6 million distinct CDR3 sequences, about 32% of them singletons. The sample holds a few counts of this clonotype. The antigen is not known. This CDR3 region has 12 residues. Losses at the gene ends were 5 bases for V and 14 bases for J; bases not matched to a gene: 5. Germline V CDR1 and CDR2: SGHAT, FQNNGV. Sequences were obtained from cord blood. The receptor's source is a newborn girl in good health. V gene TRBV11-2 combines with J gene TRBJ2-3; 12 nucleotides align to TRBD2. The CDR3 nucleotides are TGTGCCAGCAGCCCTCTGGGACTAGCGGGGTATTTT. Its protein product is CASSPLGLAGYF. The full variable domain, rest sourced from reference TRBV11-2 and TRBJ2-3, is EAGVAQSPRYKIIEKRQSVAFWCNPISGHATLYWYQQILGQGPKLLIQFQNNGVVDDSQLPKDRFSAERLKGVDSTLKIQPAKLEDSAVYLCASSPLGLAGYFGPGTRLTVL.